The rows below give T cell receptor beta chains drawn from one sample of a study of OX40 agonist ivuxolimab in advanced cancers. Assay used: immunoSEQ multiplex PCR; TCRdb lists only in-frame clones, some missing. The sample consists of 20,000 to 25,000 clones, more than 75% of them appearing once. The sample in question was CD4+ or CD8+ T cells sorted from blood, obtained in a trial of the OX40 agonist ivuxolimab. All receptors derive from an adult with an advanced solid tumor such as melanoma, head and neck, liver or kidney cancer. Both conserved end residues are part of each CDR3. A D gene is named only where the DNA matches it firmly.

j_call v_call d_call cdr3_aa
TRBJ1-6 TRBV6-4 . CASSDSGQSSYNSPLHF
TRBJ2-2 TRBV13 . CASSRRARGGGDTGELFF
TRBJ2-7 TRBV5-1 TRBD1 CASSLGGQVSYEQYF
TRBJ1-1 TRBV7-3 . CASTNGGPTVFF
TRBJ1-2 TRBV27 . CASSLREGSGYTF
TRBJ2-3 TRBV9 . CASSGGDAGFTDTQYF
TRBJ2-3 TRBV11-2 . CASSPPGVLATDTQYF
TRBJ2-1 TRBV4-3 TRBD2 CASSPGGDTLYEQFF
TRBJ2-4 TRBV10-3 TRBD2 CAISERPREGKNIQYF
TRBJ2-2 TRBV4-2 . CASSQHRALPGELFF
TRBJ2-2 TRBV25-1 . CASSIQGANTGELFF
TRBJ1-3 TRBV6-5 . CASSYSIGAGNTIYF
TRBJ2-1 TRBV28 . CASSPTPGHDYNEQFF
TRBJ2-7 TRBV11-3 TRBD1 CASSPRDSSYEQYF
TRBJ2-5 TRBV13 . CASSFRFVGFQETQYF
TRBJ1-3 TRBV18 . CASSPPASPGSGNTIYF
TRBJ1-1 TRBV7-9 . CASSPQGLITEAFF
TRBJ1-2 TRBV6-5 . CASSYRGEYGYTF
TRBJ1-5 TRBV19 TRBD1 CASSGEGAGESNQPQHF
TRBJ2-1 TRBV5-1 . CASSGGAIRASEEQFF
TRBJ1-1 TRBV28 . CASSGVMNTEAFF
TRBJ2-7 TRBV27 TRBD1 CASGQGPYEQYF
TRBJ2-7 TRBV4-3 . CASSQDRDFSSYEQYF
TRBJ2-1 TRBV19 TRBD1 CASSIAGLDRVSEQFF
TRBJ2-3 TRBV7-6 TRBD1 CASSPRGQGALDTQYF
TRBJ2-1 TRBV10-2 . CASSRSNEQFF
TRBJ1-6 TRBV9 . CASSVGGNSPLHF
TRBJ2-7 TRBV7-9 TRBD1 CASSRGQGKSYEQYF
TRBJ1-1 TRBV5-5 . CASSRSGTPNTEAFF
TRBJ1-2 TRBV14 . CASSPILGINGYTF
TRBJ1-5 TRBV28 . CASSEIRHVGNQPQHF
TRBJ1-1 TRBV4-2 . CASSQETALNTEAFF
TRBJ1-2 TRBV27 TRBD1 CASSPGGAPYGYTF
TRBJ1-1 TRBV5-1 . CASTEEGSGTEAFF
TRBJ2-5 TRBV13 TRBD1 CASSLAWTGGEETQYF
TRBJ1-2 TRBV7-2 TRBD1 CASSLAVQGVNYGYTF
TRBJ2-1 TRBV14 . CASNSLVSGEQFF
TRBJ1-5 TRBV4-1 TRBD1 CASSHPGQEHNQPQHF
TRBJ1-4 TRBV28 . CASSGDSVPTNEKLFF
TRBJ1-6 TRBV2 TRBD1 CASLITGGHSPLHF
TRBJ2-7 TRBV29-1 . CSVEDGTDSLEQYF
TRBJ2-7 TRBV2 . CATLGGYEQYF
TRBJ2-5 TRBV4-2 . CASSQEAGWGNVETQYF
TRBJ2-1 TRBV7-8 . CASSLGSLGGRYSYNEQFF
TRBJ2-2 TRBV5-1 TRBD1 CASSLGTDTGELFF
TRBJ1-5 TRBV27 . CASSFSGSNQPQHF
TRBJ1-2 TRBV27 . CASSRGGYGYTF
TRBJ1-1 TRBV19 . CASSVRELNTEAFF
TRBJ2-1 TRBV4-2 . CASSPRDISYNEQFF
TRBJ2-3 TRBV6-6 . CASSPGQRGTDTQYF
TRBJ1-5 TRBV6-5 . CASSYSVSNQPQHF
TRBJ2-7 TRBV2 . CASSESSGVSYEQYF
TRBJ2-5 TRBV7-9 . CASSLFSGGPQETQYF
TRBJ1-1 TRBV5-1 TRBD1 CASSFRGAMNTEAFF
TRBJ1-2 TRBV6-5 . CASRSGTRRGYTF
TRBJ2-5 TRBV11-2 . CASSLESETQYF
TRBJ2-2 TRBV11-2 TRBD1 CASSSPSGGHGELFF
TRBJ2-1 TRBV6-6 . CASSYLRGGARDEQFF
TRBJ2-1 TRBV27 TRBD2 CASSILLAGGPDEQFF
TRBJ2-2 TRBV19 . CASSIITDTGELFF